This T cell receptor (beta chain) emerged from a study of identical twins. Study findings and constraints: Without tracking the same donors, conclusions rested on cross-sectional statistical analysis. A lower insertion count was a feature of abundant cord blood beta clonotypes, with no such feature in memory repertoires. Diverse VJ usage suggested most zero-insertion clonotypes were not invariant T cells. When twins shared out-of-frame alpha sequences, those sequences had excess low generation probability.

TCRdb redid the calling of the 5' RACE reads with MiXCR, one entry per CDR3 protein. The sample shows around 1.7 million distinct CDR3 sequences, about 32% of them seen only once. This CDR3 is 14 amino acids long. Looked up from germline, CDR1 is SGHVS and CDR2 is FQNEAQ. Worth noting for this clonotype: Its target is unknown.

This rearrangement joins TRBV7-8 to TRBJ2-1; no reliable D call. Judging by the DNA end, TRBJ2-7 fits better; the J call may be wrong. This clonotype originated in a newborn girl in good health. Sequencing was done on a sample of cord blood. CDR3 in DNA: TGTGCCAGCAGTCAGGTTCTCACCTACAATGAGCAGTACTTC. Encoded protein: CASSQVLTYNEQYF.